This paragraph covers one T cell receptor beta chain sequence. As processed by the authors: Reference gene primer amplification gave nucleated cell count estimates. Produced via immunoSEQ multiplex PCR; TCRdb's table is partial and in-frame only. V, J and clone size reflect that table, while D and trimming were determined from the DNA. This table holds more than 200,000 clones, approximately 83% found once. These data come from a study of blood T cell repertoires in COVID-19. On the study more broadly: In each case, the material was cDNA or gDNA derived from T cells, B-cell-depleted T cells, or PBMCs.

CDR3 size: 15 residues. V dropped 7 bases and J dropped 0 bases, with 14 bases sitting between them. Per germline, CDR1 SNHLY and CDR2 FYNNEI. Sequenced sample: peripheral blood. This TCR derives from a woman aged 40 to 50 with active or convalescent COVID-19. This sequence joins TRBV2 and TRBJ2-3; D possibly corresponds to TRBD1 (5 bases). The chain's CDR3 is CASTVDSSSTDTQYF. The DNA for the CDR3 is TGTGCCAGCACCGTAGACAGCAGTAGCACAGATACGCAGTATTTT.